These 10 T cell receptor beta chains originate from one sample sequenced in a study of identical twins. TCRdb re-called the 5' RACE reads with MiXCR, one entry per CDR3 protein. The sample contains 100,000 to 110,000 distinct CDR3 sequences, about 6% of which appear only once. Sample: memory T cells sorted from blood. These receptors came from a woman aged 45-65 years in good health.

This clonotype has a count of ten or more. The chain links TRBV29-1 to TRBJ2-2; D gene unclear. The CDR3 sequence is 13 residues long. V was trimmed by 6 bases and J by 8 bases, leaving 16 bases between them. In germline, CDR1 is SQVTM, CDR2 ANQGSEA. CDR3 sequence: CSVGSEVRGELFF. CDR3 sequence (DNA): TGCAGCGTGGGGTCAGAGGTCCGAGGGGAGCTGTTTTTT.

This clonotype occurred a few times. The chain combines TRBV19 with TRBJ2-7; TRBD2 matches at 7 bases. Per germline, CDR1 LNHDA and CDR2 SQIVND (reference sequence). Trimming at V came to 7 bases and at J to 0 bases, leaving 9 bases not matched to a gene. The CDR3 has 15 amino acids. CDR3 DNA sequence: TGTGCCAGTAAAGAGGCGAGCGGGACCTCCTACGAGCAGTACTTC. As protein: CASKEASGTSYEQYF.

This clonotype was counted at least ten times. This chain uses TRBV20-1 with TRBJ2-4; 10 nucleotides agree with TRBD1. Losses at the gene ends were 1 base for V and 12 bases for J; bases not matched to a gene: 6. The CDR3 sequence is 13 residues long. Germline CDR1 reads DFQATT; CDR2 reads SNEGSKA (reference sequence). The CDR3 DNA follows: TGCAGTGCTAGAGCACCGGGACAGGGGCCTCAGTACTTC. It encodes CSARAPGQGPQYF.

This clonotype was counted ten times or more. The chain links TRBV5-1 to TRBJ2-1; perhaps TRBD1 as D (5 bases). Between the trimmed V and J ends, which lost 3 bases and 6 bases, there was a span of 13 bases. Germline assignment: CDR1 SGHRS and CDR2 YFSETQ. The length of the CDR3 is 14 residues. Here the CDR3 reads CASSSGNLGNEQFF. The CDR3 nucleotides are TGCGCCAGCAGCTCAGGGAATCTAGGCAATGAGCAGTTCTTC. Combining the CDR3 with reference TRBV5-1 and TRBJ2-1 gives the whole variable domain KAGVTQTPRYLIKTRGQQVTLSCSPISGHRSVSWYQQTPGQGLQFLFEYFSETQRNKGNFPGRFSGRQFSNSRSEMNVSTLELGDSALYLCASSSGNLGNEQFFGPGTRLTVL.

This clonotype was recorded a few times. The V and J genes are TRBV29-1 and TRBJ1-2, with TRBD1 matching over 7 bases. CDR1 and CDR2 (germline): SQVTM, ANQGSEA. The CDR3 totals 12 residues. J was trimmed by 1 base and V by 5 bases; bases with no gene match: 1. CDR3 coding DNA: TGCAGCGTTTCAGGGGGTAACTATGGCTACACCTTC. Translated, it gives CSVSGGNYGYTF.

This clonotype has ten or more counts. The J gene is TRBJ2-1, the V gene TRBV10-3; 14 positions match TRBD2. Germline V gene lookup returns CDR1 ENHRY and CDR2 SYGVKD. Trimming took 7 bases from V and 9 from J; bases not matched to a gene: 8. This CDR3 region has 15 residues. CDR3 protein: CAIKSGLAGGPEQFF. In DNA form, the CDR3 reads TGTGCCATCAAATCAGGACTAGCGGGAGGCCCTGAGCAGTTCTTC.

This clonotype was observed at least ten times. The rearrangement joins TRBV12-3 or TRBV12-4 to TRBJ1-2; 10 nucleotides line up with TRBD1. V was pared by 8 bases and J by 8 bases, with 8 bases of the junction left unmatched. There are 13 residues in the CDR3. CDR3 loop: CASSRDRGFGYTF. The CDR3 coding sequence is TGTGCCAGCTCAAGGGACAGGGGTTTCGGCTACACCTTC.

This clonotype was seen many times. The chain combines TRBV20-1 with TRBJ1-4; weak D call: TRBD1 (5 bases). The CDR3 covers 14 residues. CDR1 and CDR2 (germline): DFQATT, SNEGSKA (reference sequence). Trimming left V 3 bases short and J 2 bases short, with 10 bases between. The CDR3 nucleotides read TGCAGTGCTAGTGTTGGGGCGACTAATGAAAAACTGTTTTTT. Amino acids: CSASVGATNEKLFF.

This clonotype occurred many times. This sequence joins TRBV7-2 and TRBJ2-1; no firm D call. The CDR3 extends over 15 amino acids. Germline V gene data show CDR1 as SGHTA and CDR2 as FQGNSA. Trimming stripped 1 base from V and 0 bases from J, with 7 bases between. This CDR3 reads CASSLDVSSYNEQFF. The CDR3 DNA reads TGTGCCAGCAGCTTAGATGTGAGCTCCTACAATGAGCAGTTCTTC.

This chain joins TRBV5-1 and TRBJ2-1; D unclear. Trimming removed 2 bases at V and 7 bases at J, with 10 bases between. The CDR3 consists of 13 residues. CDR1 is SGHRS and CDR2 is YFSETQ in the germline V gene. The CDR3 here is CASSFIEANEQFF. DNA for the CDR3: TGCGCCAGCAGCTTTATAGAGGCTAATGAGCAGTTCTTC.